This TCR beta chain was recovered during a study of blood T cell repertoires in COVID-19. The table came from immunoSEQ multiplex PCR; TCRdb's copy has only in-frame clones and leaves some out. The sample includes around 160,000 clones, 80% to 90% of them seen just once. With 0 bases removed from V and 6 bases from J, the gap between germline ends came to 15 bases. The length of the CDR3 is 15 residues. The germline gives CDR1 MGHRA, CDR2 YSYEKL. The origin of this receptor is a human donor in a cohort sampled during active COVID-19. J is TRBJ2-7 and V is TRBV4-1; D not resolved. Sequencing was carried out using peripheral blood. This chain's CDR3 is CASSQDRIEAGEQYF. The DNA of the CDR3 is TGCGCCAGCAGCCAAGATCGAATCGAGGCTGGCGAGCAGTACTTC.